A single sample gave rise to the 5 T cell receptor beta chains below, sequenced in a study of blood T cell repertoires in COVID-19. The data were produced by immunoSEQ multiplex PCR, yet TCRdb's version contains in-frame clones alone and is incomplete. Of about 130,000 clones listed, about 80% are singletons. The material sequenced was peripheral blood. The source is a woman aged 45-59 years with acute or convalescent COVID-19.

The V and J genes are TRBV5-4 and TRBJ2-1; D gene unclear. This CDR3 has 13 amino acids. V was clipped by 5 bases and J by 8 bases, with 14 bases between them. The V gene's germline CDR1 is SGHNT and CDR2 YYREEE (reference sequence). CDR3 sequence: CASRKYQEDEQFF. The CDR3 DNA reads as TGTGCCAGCAGAAAATATCAAGAGGATGAGCAGTTCTTC.

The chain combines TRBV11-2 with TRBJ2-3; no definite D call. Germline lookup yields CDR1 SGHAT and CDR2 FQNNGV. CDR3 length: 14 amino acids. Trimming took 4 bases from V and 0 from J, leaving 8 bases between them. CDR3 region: CASSSRASTDTQYF. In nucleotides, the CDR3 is TGTGCCAGCAGCTCCCGCGCCAGCACAGATACGCAGTATTTT.

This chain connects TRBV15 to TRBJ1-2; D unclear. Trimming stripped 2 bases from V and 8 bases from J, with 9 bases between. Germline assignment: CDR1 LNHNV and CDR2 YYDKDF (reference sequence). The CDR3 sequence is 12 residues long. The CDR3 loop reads CATSRPRGGYTF. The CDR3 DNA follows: TGTGCCACCAGCAGACCGCGAGGGGGCTACACCTTC.

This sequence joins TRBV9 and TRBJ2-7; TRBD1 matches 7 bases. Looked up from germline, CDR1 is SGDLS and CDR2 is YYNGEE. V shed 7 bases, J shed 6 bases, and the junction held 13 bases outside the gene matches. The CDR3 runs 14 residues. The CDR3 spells CASAGRDSPLEQYF. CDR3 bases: TGTGCCAGCGCAGGCCGGGACAGCCCCCTCGAGCAGTACTTC.

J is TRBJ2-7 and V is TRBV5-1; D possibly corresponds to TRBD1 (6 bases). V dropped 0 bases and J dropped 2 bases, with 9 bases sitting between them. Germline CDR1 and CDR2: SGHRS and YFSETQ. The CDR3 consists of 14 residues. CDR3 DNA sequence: TGCGCCAGCAGCTTGGAGGGGGACCCCTACGAGCAGTACTTC. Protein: CASSLEGDPYEQYF.